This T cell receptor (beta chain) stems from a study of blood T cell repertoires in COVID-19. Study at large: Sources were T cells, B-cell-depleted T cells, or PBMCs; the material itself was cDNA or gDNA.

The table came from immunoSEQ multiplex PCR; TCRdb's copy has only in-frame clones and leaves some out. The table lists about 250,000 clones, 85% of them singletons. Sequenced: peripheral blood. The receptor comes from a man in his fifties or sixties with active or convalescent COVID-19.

The CDR3 DNA sequence: TGTGCCACCAGCACTGGGGCTTTCCAGCCCCAGCATTTT. Translating it yields CATSTGAFQPQHF. This rearrangement joins TRBV15 to TRBJ1-5, with a weak D call TRBD1 (5 bases). Trimming pared 4 bases from V and 7 bases from J, leaving 11 bases between. Germline V gives CDR1 LNHNV, CDR2 YYDKDF (reference sequence). The CDR3 covers 13 residues.